This entry lists 30 T cell receptor beta chains sequenced from one sample in a study of radiotherapy plus CTLA-4 blockade in lung cancer. The data were produced by immunoSEQ multiplex PCR, yet TCRdb's version contains in-frame clones alone and is incomplete. The repertoire includes more than 55,000 clones, around 79% of them detected once, and about 15% sits in the top ten. The sample in question was peripheral blood, obtained from a patient treated with radiotherapy plus ipilimumab. Receptors originate from a human donor with non-small cell lung cancer who had a complete response to radiotherapy plus ipilimumab.

The chain couples TRBV7-9 to TRBJ1-2, with unresolved D. This CDR3 is built from 15 residues. The germline V gene encodes CDR1 SEHNR and CDR2 FQNEAQ (reference sequence). V shed 1 base and J shed 7 bases, with 16 bases lying between them. CDR3 nucleotide sequence: TGTGCCAGCAGCTTAGTTACGGGGAAAGGAGCTGGCTACACCTTC. Protein: CASSLVTGKGAGYTF.

This rearrangement joins TRBV19 to TRBJ2-1; 12 nucleotides align to TRBD1. The CDR3 is made up of 20 amino acids. Trimming removed 4 bases from V and 0 bases from J; junction bases left unmatched: 13. The germline CDR1 and CDR2 sequences are LNHDA and SQIVND (reference sequence). Written as DNA, the CDR3 is TGTGCCAGTAGTAACCGGGGGGGACAGGGGGCCCTTAGCTCCTACAATGAGCAGTTCTTC. As protein: CASSNRGGQGALSSYNEQFF. Full variable domain (outside the CDR3, taken from reference TRBV19 and TRBJ2-1): DGGITQSPKYLFRKEGQNVTLSCEQNLNHDAMYWYRQDPGQGLRLIYYSQIVNDFQKGDIAEGYSVSREKKESFPLTVTSAQKNPTAFYLCASSNRGGQGALSSYNEQFFGPGTRLTVL.

The chain uses TRBV9 and TRBJ2-3; 8 bases agree with TRBD2. Per the germline V gene, CDR1 is SGDLS and CDR2 is YYNGEE. V dropped 0 bases and J dropped 4; count of bases not matched to a gene: 7. The CDR3 is 16 amino acids. As DNA, the CDR3 is TGTGCCAGCAGCGTAGGGGGCAGCGGGGGATCAGATACGCAGTATTTT. It codes for CASSVGGSGGSDTQYF.

The rearrangement links TRBV12-5 to TRBJ2-1, with a possible D match to TRBD2 (6 bases). The CDR3 consists of 15 residues. V shed 2 bases and J shed 4 bases, with 12 bases lying between them. Per germline, CDR1 LGHNT and CDR2 FRNRAP. The CDR3 region has the DNA TGTGCTAGTGGTTTGTACATCGGGGGTTACAATGAGCAGTTCTTC. Translation gives CASGLYIGGYNEQFF.

The chain links TRBV6-6 to TRBJ2-1; 9 bases align to TRBD1. The CDR3 is 14 residues long. V lost 7 bases and J lost 4; bases outside the gene matches: 5. Germline CDR1 MNHNY, CDR2 SVGAGI (reference sequence). As DNA, the CDR3 is TGTGCCAGCAAGGACAGGGGCCCTTACAATGAGCAGTTCTTC. It encodes CASKDRGPYNEQFF.

This clone was seen a handful of times. This chain connects TRBV4-3 to TRBJ2-3; 11 nucleotides agree with TRBD2. In germline, CDR1 is LGHNA, CDR2 YSLEER. J lost 5 bases, V lost 4 bases, and 8 bases had no gene match. The CDR3 covers 16 residues. The CDR3 sequence is CASSPNLAGGQDTQYF. In nucleotides, the CDR3 is TGCGCCAGCAGCCCTAACCTAGCGGGGGGCCAAGATACGCAGTATTTT.

The chain links TRBV18 to TRBJ2-7; 7 bases align to TRBD2. Germline V gene sequence: CDR1 KGHSH, CDR2 LQKENI. The junction had 11 bases not matched to a gene; V was cut back by 6 bases and J by 6 bases. The CDR3 length is 14 residues. This CDR3 is CASSRGEGRGEQYV. CDR3 sequence (DNA): TGTGCCAGCTCCCGAGGAGAGGGGAGGGGCGAGCAGTACGTC.

J is TRBJ2-7 and V is TRBV7-2; 11 bases are shared with TRBD2. CDR1 is SGHTA and CDR2 is FQGNSA in the germline V gene. The CDR3 consists of 13 residues. V lost 5 bases to trimming and J lost 8 bases; unmatched junction nucleotides: 5. In DNA form, the CDR3 reads TGTGCCAGCAGCCCACTAGCGGGGGCGAAGCAGTACTTC. Protein product: CASSPLAGAKQYF.

The gene calls are TRBV10-2 and TRBJ1-1, with 8 bases aligning to TRBD1. V dropped 7 bases and J dropped 1; count of bases not matched to a gene: 8. The CDR3 has 15 residues. Germline V lookup: CDR1 WSHSY, CDR2 SAAADI. The CDR3 loop reads CASISGQGGNTEAFF. CDR3 sequence (DNA): TGCGCCAGCATAAGCGGACAGGGCGGGAACACTGAAGCTTTCTTT.

The V gene is TRBV5-6, the J gene TRBJ2-5, with TRBD2 matching 7 bases. Trimming cost V 4 bases and J 2 bases; bases outside gene matches: 5. Germline CDR1 SGHDT, CDR2 YYEEEE. The CDR3 consists of 14 residues. CDR3: CASSKTSEQETQYF. In DNA, the CDR3 is TGTGCCAGCAGCAAAACTAGCGAACAAGAGACCCAGTACTTC.

On this clone itself: Other DNA variants within this sample encode the same CDR3. This sequence joins TRBV6-6 and TRBJ1-4; 11 positions agree with TRBD1. With 4 bases clipped from V and 7 bases from J, the junction kept 2 bases outside the gene matches. The CDR3 runs to 14 residues. Germline CDR1 reads MNHNY; CDR2 reads SVGAGI (reference sequence). The CDR3 DNA reads as TGTGCCAGCAGTTCCGGGACAGGGGGTGAAAAACTGTTTTTT. It is translated as CASSSGTGGEKLFF.

The rearrangement links TRBV28 to TRBJ2-1; 9 bases map to TRBD1. The CDR3 loop spans 14 amino acids. V trimming: 7 bases; J trimming: 7 bases; junction bases outside the gene matches: 8. The germline V gene has CDR1 MDHEN and CDR2 SYDVKM. The CDR3 sequence is CASTLQGAKNEQFF. The DNA for the CDR3 is TGTGCCAGCACCTTACAGGGGGCAAAAAATGAGCAGTTCTTC.

The chain recombines TRBV6-6 with TRBJ1-1, with TRBD1 as a possible D gene (6 bases). The CDR3 runs to 12 residues. CDR1 and CDR2 (germline): MNHNY, SVGAGI (reference sequence). The germline V and J ends were trimmed by 9 bases and 6 bases, with 14 bases remaining between them. CDR3 residues: CASGQGWAEAFF. The DNA for the CDR3 is TGTGCCAGTGGGCAGGGGTGGGCTGAAGCTTTCTTT.

The table lists this clone with a few counts. This chain connects TRBV30 to TRBJ2-6, with a weak D call TRBD1 (5 bases). CDR1 is GTSNPN and CDR2 is SVGIG in the germline V gene (reference sequence). The CDR3 totals 19 residues. Trimming left V 0 bases short and J 4 bases short, with 22 bases between. The CDR3 DNA reads as TGTGCCTGGAGTGTACGATCCCCTTGGCAGGGATACGGGGCCAACGTCCTGACTTTC. Translating gives CAWSVRSPWQGYGANVLTF.

The J gene is TRBJ2-3, the V gene TRBV19, with D perhaps TRBD2 (6 bases). CDR3 size: 16 residues. Germline V CDR1 and CDR2: LNHDA, SQIVND (reference sequence). V was shortened by 3 bases and J by 0 bases, with 13 bases between the two germline ends. The CDR3 protein is CASSIHLAPSTDTQYF. DNA of the CDR3: TGTGCCAGTAGTATTCACCTAGCGCCCAGCACAGATACGCAGTATTTT. Complete variable domain (other parts from reference TRBV19 and TRBJ2-3): DGGITQSPKYLFRKEGQNVTLSCEQNLNHDAMYWYRQDPGQGLRLIYYSQIVNDFQKGDIAEGYSVSREKKESFPLTVTSAQKNPTAFYLCASSIHLAPSTDTQYFGPGTRLTVL.

This clone has just a few counts. The J gene is TRBJ2-6, the V gene TRBV5-1, with D possibly being TRBD2 (6 bases). There are 16 residues in the CDR3. The ends were cut back, 0 bases at V and 7 bases at J, with 14 bases in the middle. CDR1 and CDR2 from the germline V gene are SGHRS and YFSETQ. The CDR3 bases are TGCGCCAGCAGCTTGGGGGACTGGATGGCTGCCAACGTCCTGACTTTC. Residues: CASSLGDWMAANVLTF.

The chain uses TRBV7-9 and TRBJ2-6; 7 nucleotides match TRBD2. The CDR3 spans 15 residues. Germline CDR1 and CDR2: SEHNR and FQNEAQ (reference sequence). V shed 2 bases, J shed 4 bases, and the junction held 2 bases outside the gene matches. The CDR3 DNA is TGTGCCAGCAGCTTACGGGGGGACGGGGCCAACGTCCTGACTTTC. It yields the protein CASSLRGDGANVLTF.

The chain uses TRBV5-6 and TRBJ1-2; 10 nucleotides agree with TRBD1. The V segment lost 0 bases and the J segment 7 bases; nucleotides outside the gene matches: 9. This CDR3 has 16 amino acids. CDR1 is SGHDT and CDR2 is YYEEEE in the germline V gene. The CDR3 DNA reads as TGTGCCAGCAGCTTGGTCCGGGACAGGGGTTTTGGTGGCTACACCTTC. Residues: CASSLVRDRGFGGYTF.

The chain links TRBV27 to TRBJ1-1, with D possibly TRBD1 on 5 matching bases. Trimming cost V 4 bases and J 1 base, with 10 bases left between them. The CDR3 length is 14 residues. Germline CDR1 and CDR2: MNHEY and SMNVEV (reference sequence). The CDR3 DNA follows: TGTGCCAGCAGTTCGGCCAGGGAGAACACTGAAGCTTTCTTT. It codes for CASSSARENTEAFF.

The chain has TRBV6-6 and TRBJ2-1; D might be TRBD1 (6 bases). Germline V CDR1 and CDR2: MNHNY, SVGAGI (reference sequence). Trimming took 6 bases from V and 2 from J, leaving 14 bases between them. The CDR3 length is 15 residues. The CDR3 here is CASSTLQGPYNEQFF. The CDR3 bases are TGTGCCAGCAGCACCTTACAGGGCCCCTACAATGAGCAGTTCTTC.

The chain carries TRBV5-1 and TRBJ1-2, with a weak D call TRBD1 (6 bases). The CDR3 length is 13 residues. Germline V lookup: CDR1 SGHRS, CDR2 YFSETQ. V was pared by 4 bases and J by 8 bases, with 15 bases between. The CDR3 sequence: CASSQDSSRGYTF. The CDR3 nucleotides are TGCGCCAGCAGCCAGGACAGTTCGCGCGGCTACACCTTC.

The chain combines TRBV18 with TRBJ2-5, with D possibly matching TRBD2 (5 bases). This CDR3 region has 12 residues. Germline CDR1 and CDR2: KGHSH and LQKENI. The V gene lost 2 bases and the J gene lost 6 bases, with 7 bases spanning the gap. CDR3 loop: CASSPGEKTQYF. In DNA form, the CDR3 reads TGTGCCAGCTCACCAGGGGAGAAGACCCAGTACTTC.

A few counts support this clone. The chain employs TRBV7-8 and TRBJ2-5, with 12 bases aligning to TRBD2. The germline V gene encodes CDR1 SGHVS and CDR2 FQNEAQ. The trim removed 7 bases at V and 1 base at J, leaving 16 bases unmatched. The CDR3 contains 19 residues. The CDR3 bases are TGTGCCAGCATCCAAAATCGACTAGCGGGGGCCCGGCGCCAAGAGACCCAGTACTTC. Translation: CASIQNRLAGARRQETQYF.

The sample holds a few counts of this clone. The rearrangement links TRBV5-6 to TRBJ1-1; TRBD1 matches 7 bases. The CDR3 contains 16 residues. Germline V CDR1 and CDR2: SGHDT, YYEEEE. V was pared by 4 bases and J by 1 base, with 10 bases of the junction left unmatched. The CDR3 sequence: CASSLYLGTANTEAFF. In nucleotides, the CDR3 is TGTGCCAGCAGCCTGTACCTAGGGACAGCGAACACTGAAGCTTTCTTT.

The chain has TRBV29-1 and TRBJ1-2; TRBD1 matches 7 bases. The CDR3 sequence is 15 residues long. The germline V gene encodes CDR1 SQVTM and CDR2 ANQGSEA. Germline trimming cut 3 bases from V and 3 bases from J; bases unmatched to any gene: 10. CDR3 nucleotides: TGCAGCGTTGATAGACAGGGAATAGCTGACTATGGCTACACCTTC. Translating gives CSVDRQGIADYGYTF.

The chain is built from TRBV2 and TRBJ2-2; D not certain. The germline gives CDR1 SNHLY, CDR2 FYNNEI. The CDR3 sequence is 15 residues long. Trimming removed 3 bases from V and 3 bases from J, with 11 bases in between. In nucleotides, the CDR3 is TGTGCCAGCAGTGACTGGCGCGGTGACACCGGGGAGCTGTTTTTT. It is translated as CASSDWRGDTGELFF.

V is TRBV7-9 and J is TRBJ2-3, with D possibly TRBD2 on 5 matching bases. The CDR3 spans 14 residues. Germline V gene data show CDR1 as SEHNR and CDR2 as FQNEAQ (reference sequence). The ends were cut back, 2 bases at V and 14 bases at J, with 20 bases in the middle. CDR3 sequence reads: CASSLQVGGYKPYF. CDR3 in DNA: TGTGCCAGCAGCTTACAAGTCGGCGGGTATAAACCGTATTTT.

The V and J genes are TRBV7-9 and TRBJ1-1, with TRBD1 matching over 10 bases. The CDR3 covers 15 residues. Germline assignment: CDR1 SEHNR and CDR2 FQNEAQ (reference sequence). V gave up 8 bases and J gave up 2 bases; unmatched junction bases: 8. The CDR3 bases are TGTGCCAGCCGTTCAGGGACAGGGGAAAACACTGAAGCTTTCTTT. Its translation is CASRSGTGENTEAFF.

The chain combines TRBV5-4 with TRBJ1-4; TRBD1 aligns across 7 bases. The V gene end was trimmed by 4 bases and the J gene end by 6 bases; junction bases not matched to a gene: 9. CDR3 size: 15 residues. CDR1 is SGHNT, CDR2 YYREEE, per germline (reference sequence). The CDR3 sequence: CASSSKGARDEKLFF. The CDR3 DNA reads TGTGCCAGCAGCAGCAAGGGGGCGCGGGATGAAAAACTGTTTTTT.

The chain couples TRBV19 to TRBJ2-6, with D tentatively TRBD1 (6 bases). The CDR3 consists of 16 residues. Germline loops: CDR1 LNHDA, CDR2 SQIVND (reference sequence). Trimming cost V 6 bases and J 0 bases, with 12 bases left between them. DNA for the CDR3: TGTGCCAGTAGCCGACAGGAGCACTCTGGGGCCAACGTCCTGACTTTC. Encoded protein: CASSRQEHSGANVLTF.